The T cell receptor (beta chain) described here comes from a study of blood T cells in healthy people across ages. A second PCR, run for about 7 to 11 cycles, used a sample-barcoded 5' primer plus a J-beta primer mix. One entry per CDR3 protein, called by TCRdb with MiXCR from the 5' RACE reads. The sample yields around 1,700,000 distinct CDR3 sequences, about 30% seen once. This CDR3 has 11 amino acids. Germline values: CDR1 MDHEN, CDR2 SYDVKM. V was trimmed by 6 bases and J by 7 bases, leaving 9 bases between them. The rearrangement uses TRBV28 and TRBJ1-1; no clear D. This clonotype originated in a woman in her twenties or thirties in good health. Material: blood. CDR3 DNA sequence: TGTGCCAGCAGCCTCGAGGTTGAAGCTTTCTTT. Its protein product is CASSLEVEAFF.